The clone carrying this TCR beta chain was observed once. This entry comes from a study of blood T cell repertoires in COVID-19. Study-wide context: The analysed material was cDNA or gDNA that came from T cells, B-cell-depleted T cells, or PBMCs.

Sequencing used immunoSEQ multiplex PCR; TCRdb keeps in-frame clones, though not all of them. The table records about 200,000 clones, over 75% of them present only once. The CDR3 spans 15 residues. Germline loops: CDR1 LNHDA, CDR2 SQIVND (reference sequence). V dropped 5 bases and J dropped 5; count of bases not matched to a gene: 9. The source material was peripheral blood. The chain joins TRBV19 to TRBJ1-5, with TRBD1 identical over 7 bases. The receptor was isolated from a man aged 50 to 60 who had recovered from COVID-19. CDR3: CASSESRGNYQPQHF. CDR3 nucleotides: TGTGCCAGTAGTGAAAGCAGGGGGAATTATCAGCCCCAGCATTTT.